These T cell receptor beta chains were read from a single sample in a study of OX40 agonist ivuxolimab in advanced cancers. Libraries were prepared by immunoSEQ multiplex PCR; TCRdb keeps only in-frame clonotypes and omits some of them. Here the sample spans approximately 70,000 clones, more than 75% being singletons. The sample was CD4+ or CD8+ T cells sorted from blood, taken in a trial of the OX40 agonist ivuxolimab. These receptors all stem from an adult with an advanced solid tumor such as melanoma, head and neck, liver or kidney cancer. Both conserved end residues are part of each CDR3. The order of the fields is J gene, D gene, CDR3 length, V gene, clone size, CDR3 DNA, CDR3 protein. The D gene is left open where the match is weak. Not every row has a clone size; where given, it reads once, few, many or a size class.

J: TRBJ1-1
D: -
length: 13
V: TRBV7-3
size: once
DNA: TGTGCCAGCAGCTTCAACCAGAACACTGAAGCTTTCTTT
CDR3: CASSFNQNTEAFF

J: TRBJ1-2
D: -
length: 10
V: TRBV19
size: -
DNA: TGTGCCAGTTACCTGTGGGGCTACACCTTC
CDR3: CASYLWGYTF

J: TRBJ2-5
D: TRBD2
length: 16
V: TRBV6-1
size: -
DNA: TGTGCCAGCAGTGCTGGACTAGGGTGGACTCAAGAGACCCAGTACTTC
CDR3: CASSAGLGWTQETQYF

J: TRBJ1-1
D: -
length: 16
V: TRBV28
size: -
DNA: TGTGCCAGCAGTCCGGGAAATACAGGGTTTCCGGCTGAAGCTTTCTTT
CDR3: CASSPGNTGFPAEAFF

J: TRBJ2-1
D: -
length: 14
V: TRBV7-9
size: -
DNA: TGTGCCAGCAGCTTAGTCGGGGGAATCAATGAGCAGTTCTTC
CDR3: CASSLVGGINEQFF

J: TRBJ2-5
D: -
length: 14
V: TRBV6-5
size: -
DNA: TGTGCCAGCACCCCCCTGGGGATTCGAGAGACCCAGTACTTC
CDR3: CASTPLGIRETQYF

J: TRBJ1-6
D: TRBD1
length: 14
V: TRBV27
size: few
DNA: TGTGCCAGCAGGGGACAGGGGGGGAATTCACCCCTCCACTTT
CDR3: CASRGQGGNSPLHF

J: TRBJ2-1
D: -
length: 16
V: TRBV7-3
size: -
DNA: TGTGCCAGCAGCAGCACCCCGGACCCGCGATACAATGAGCAGTTCTTC
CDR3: CASSSTPDPRYNEQFF

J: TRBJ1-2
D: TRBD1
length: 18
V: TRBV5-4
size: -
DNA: TGTGCCAGCAGCAGACCGGGACAGGGGGGTCTTCAATTGGATGGCTACACCTTC
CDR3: CASSRPGQGGLQLDGYTF

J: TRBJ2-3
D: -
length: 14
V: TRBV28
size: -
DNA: TGTGCCAGCAGTCGTTCGACGGGTTCGTATACGCAGTATTTT
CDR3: CASSRSTGSYTQYF

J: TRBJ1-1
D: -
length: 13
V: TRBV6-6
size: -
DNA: TGTGCCAGCAGTTACGGGCAAGGGCCTGAAGCTTTCTTT
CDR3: CASSYGQGPEAFF

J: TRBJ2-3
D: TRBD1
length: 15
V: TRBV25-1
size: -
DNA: TGTGCCAGCGCTGGCGGGACAGGGGGGACAGATACGCAGTATTTT
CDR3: CASAGGTGGTDTQYF

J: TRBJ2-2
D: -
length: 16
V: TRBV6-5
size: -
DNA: TGTGCCAGCAGTTTGAAATTCCCCGGAGGCACCGGGGAGCTGTTTTTT
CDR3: CASSLKFPGGTGELFF

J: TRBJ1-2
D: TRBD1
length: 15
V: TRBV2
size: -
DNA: TGTGCCAGCACCCAAGCGGGGACAGGACTCTATGGCTACACCTTC
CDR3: CASTQAGTGLYGYTF

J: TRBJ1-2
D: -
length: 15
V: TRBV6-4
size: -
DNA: TGTGCCAGCACCCCCTATGCTGGAATTAACTATGGCTACACCTTC
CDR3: CASTPYAGINYGYTF

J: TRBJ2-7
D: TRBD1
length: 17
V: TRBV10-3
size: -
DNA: TGTGCCATCAGTGAGGGGGGGACAGGGTATATTACCTACGAGCAGTACTTC
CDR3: CAISEGGTGYITYEQYF

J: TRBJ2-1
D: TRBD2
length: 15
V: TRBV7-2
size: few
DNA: TGTGCCAGCAGCCCGGACTTGGCGGGGGGGAATGAGCAGTTCTTC
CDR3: CASSPDLAGGNEQFF

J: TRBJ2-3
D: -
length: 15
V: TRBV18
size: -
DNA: TGTGCCAGCTCACCATATCCAGGGCCCACAGATACGCAGTATTTT
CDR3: CASSPYPGPTDTQYF

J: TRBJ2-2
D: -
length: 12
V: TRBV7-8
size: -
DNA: TGTGCCAGCAGCGTGGGGACCGGGGAGCTGTTTTTT
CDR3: CASSVGTGELFF

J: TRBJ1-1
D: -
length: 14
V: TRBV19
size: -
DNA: TGTGCCAGTAGCACCGGACGGTTGAACACTGAAGCTTTCTTT
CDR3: CASSTGRLNTEAFF

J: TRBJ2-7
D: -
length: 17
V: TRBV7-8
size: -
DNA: TGTGCCAGCAGCTTAAGGACCCGGACGGGAGCTGGCTACGAGCAGTACTTC
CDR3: CASSLRTRTGAGYEQYF

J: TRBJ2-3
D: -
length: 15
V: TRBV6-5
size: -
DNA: TGTGCCAGCAGTTACTCGAGAACTAGCAGAGATACGCAGTATTTT
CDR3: CASSYSRTSRDTQYF

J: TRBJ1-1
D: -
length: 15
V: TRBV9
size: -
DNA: TGTGCCAGCAGCGCGAGCGGACATCCGAACACTGAAGCTTTCTTT
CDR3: CASSASGHPNTEAFF

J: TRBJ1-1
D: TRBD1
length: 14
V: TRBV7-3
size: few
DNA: TGTGCCAGCAGCCGACGACAGGGTGGCACTGAAGCTTTCTTT
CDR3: CASSRRQGGTEAFF

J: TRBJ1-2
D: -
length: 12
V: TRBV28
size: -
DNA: TGTGCCAGCAGTTTATGGGATATGACATTCACCTTC
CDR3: CASSLWDMTFTF

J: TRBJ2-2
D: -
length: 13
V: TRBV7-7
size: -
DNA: TGTGCCAGCAGCTTTCACGGTCAGCGGGAGCTGTTTTTT
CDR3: CASSFHGQRELFF

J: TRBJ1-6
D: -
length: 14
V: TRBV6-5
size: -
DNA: TGTGCCACTCTCCTACAGGGAGCGGTTTCACCCCTCCACTTT
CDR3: CATLLQGAVSPLHF

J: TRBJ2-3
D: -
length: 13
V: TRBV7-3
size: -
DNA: TGTGCCAGCAGCTCCGGGAGAATGTGGGCGCAGTATTTT
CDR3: CASSSGRMWAQYF

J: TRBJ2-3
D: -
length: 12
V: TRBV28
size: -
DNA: TGTGCCAGCAGTGGCGGGGCAGATACGCAGTATTTT
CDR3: CASSGGADTQYF

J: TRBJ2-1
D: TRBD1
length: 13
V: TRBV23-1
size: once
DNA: TGCGCCAGCAGGGGACAGGGAGACAATGAGCAGTTCTTC
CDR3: CASRGQGDNEQFF

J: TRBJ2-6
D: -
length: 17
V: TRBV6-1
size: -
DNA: TGTGCCAGCAGTGAGGCAGGGGTGTTAGTTGGGGCCAACGTCCTGACTTTC
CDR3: CASSEAGVLVGANVLTF

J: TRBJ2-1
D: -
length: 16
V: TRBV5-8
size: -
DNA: TGTGCCAGCAGCTTGGCCGTCGGGACTCCGACCCATGAGCAGTTCTTC
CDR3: CASSLAVGTPTHEQFF

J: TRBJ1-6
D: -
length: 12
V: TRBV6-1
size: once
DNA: TGTGCCAGCAGTGTACAGATTTCACCCCTCCACTTT
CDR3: CASSVQISPLHF

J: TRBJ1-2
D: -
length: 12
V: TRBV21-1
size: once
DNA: TGTGCCAGCAGTCAGGAAGGGGATGGCTACACCTTC
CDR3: CASSQEGDGYTF

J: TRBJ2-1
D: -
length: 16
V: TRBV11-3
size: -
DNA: TGTGCCAGCAGACTTAGGGCGGGGGCACCGAACAATGAGCAGTTCTTC
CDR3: CASRLRAGAPNNEQFF

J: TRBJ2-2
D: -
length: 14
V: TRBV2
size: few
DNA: TGTGCCAGCAGTGACGGGACCTTCACCGGGGAGCTGTTTTTT
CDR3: CASSDGTFTGELFF

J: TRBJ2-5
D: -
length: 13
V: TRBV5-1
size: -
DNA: TGCGCCAGCAGCTTATCAGGGGAAGAGACCCAGTACTTC
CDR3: CASSLSGEETQYF

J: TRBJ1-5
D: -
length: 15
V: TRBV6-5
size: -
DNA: TGTGCCAGCAGCCCATTTGGCGGGGGGATTCAGCCCCAGCATTTT
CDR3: CASSPFGGGIQPQHF

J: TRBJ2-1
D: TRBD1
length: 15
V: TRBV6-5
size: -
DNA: TGTGCCAGCAGTTACAGGCAGGGGGGACAGGGTGAGCAGTTCTTC
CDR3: CASSYRQGGQGEQFF

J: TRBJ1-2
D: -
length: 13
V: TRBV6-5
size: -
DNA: TGTGCCAGCAGTTCGGGACTTCGGCGGGGCTACACCTTC
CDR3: CASSSGLRRGYTF

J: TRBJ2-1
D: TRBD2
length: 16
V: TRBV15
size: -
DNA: TGTGCCACCAGCAGAGGACCTAGCGGGAGGGCAATAGAGCAGTTCTTC
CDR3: CATSRGPSGRAIEQFF